This T cell receptor (beta chain) is drawn from a study of early T cells in non-severe SARS-CoV-2 infection. Study details: Chains from this unsorted whole-blood bulk RNA could not be paired.

The V and J ends lost 8 bases and 2 bases, in that order; junction bases with no gene match: 14. Per germline, CDR1 MNHEY and CDR2 SMNVEV (reference sequence). The CDR3 sequence is 16 residues long. Separate cDNA molecules each had unique molecular identifiers attached to them. MiXCR was run by TCRdb on the 5' RACE reads, yielding one entry per CDR3 protein. Of about 83,000 distinct CDR3 sequences detected, about 10% appear once; the ten largest clones hold over 7%. This clonotype was found many times. This specimen consisted of whole blood, obtained at baseline. This clonotype originated in an adult who was a healthcare worker with PCR-confirmed SARS-CoV-2 infection or an uninfected control (not recorded which). This rearrangement joins TRBV27 to TRBJ2-7; TRBD2 agrees at 8 bases. CDR3 nucleotides: TGTGCCAGCTGGCCTCGGGGGGGATGGGGTCCCTACGAGCAGTACTTC. As protein: CASWPRGGWGPYEQYF.